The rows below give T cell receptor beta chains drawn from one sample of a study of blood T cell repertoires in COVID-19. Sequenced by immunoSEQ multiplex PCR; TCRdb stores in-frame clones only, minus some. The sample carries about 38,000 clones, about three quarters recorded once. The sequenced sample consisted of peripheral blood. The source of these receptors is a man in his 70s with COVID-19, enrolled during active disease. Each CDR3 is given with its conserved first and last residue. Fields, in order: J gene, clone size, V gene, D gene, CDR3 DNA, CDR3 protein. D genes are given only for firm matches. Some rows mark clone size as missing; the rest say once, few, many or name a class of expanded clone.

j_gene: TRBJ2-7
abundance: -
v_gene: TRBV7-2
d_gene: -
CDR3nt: TGTGCCAGCAGCCCTGGACTGGAATCCTACGAGCAGTACTTC
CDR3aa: CASSPGLESYEQYF

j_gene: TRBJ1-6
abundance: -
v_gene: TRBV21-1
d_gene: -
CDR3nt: TGTGCCAGCAGCAACGGGGACATCGAATCAAGAGGTAAGTCTATTTCACCCCTCCACTTT
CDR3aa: CASSNGDIESRGKSISPLHF

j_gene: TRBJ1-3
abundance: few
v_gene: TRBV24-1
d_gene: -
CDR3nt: TGTGCCACCAGCGACAGTTACTCTGGAAACACCATATATTTT
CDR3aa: CATSDSYSGNTIYF

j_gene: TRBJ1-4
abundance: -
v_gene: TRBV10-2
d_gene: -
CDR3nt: TGCGCCAGCAGTCTGCACGCGCCATCAACTAATGAAAAACTGTTTTTT
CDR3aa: CASSLHAPSTNEKLFF

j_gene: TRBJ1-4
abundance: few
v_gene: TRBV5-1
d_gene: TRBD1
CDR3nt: TGCGCCAGCAGTTACGGACAGGGACTATCAACTAATGAAAAACTGTTTTTT
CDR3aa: CASSYGQGLSTNEKLFF

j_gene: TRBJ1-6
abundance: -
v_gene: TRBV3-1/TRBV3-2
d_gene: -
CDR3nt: TGTGCCAGCAGCCAACTTGATAATTCACCCCTCCACTTT
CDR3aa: CASSQLDNSPLHF

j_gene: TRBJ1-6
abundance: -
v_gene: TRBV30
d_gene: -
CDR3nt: TGTGCCTGGAGTGGCGACGACAGGCTCTTTTCACCCCTCCACTTT
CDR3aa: CAWSGDDRLFSPLHF

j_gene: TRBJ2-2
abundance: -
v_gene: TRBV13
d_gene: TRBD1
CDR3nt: TGTGCCAGCAGCCGGCGGACAGGGTCTGACGGGGAGCTGTTTTTT
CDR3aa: CASSRRTGSDGELFF

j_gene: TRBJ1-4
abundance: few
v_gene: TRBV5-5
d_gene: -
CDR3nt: TGTGCCAGCTCTTGGCAGGGGACTGAAAAACTGTTTTTT
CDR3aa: CASSWQGTEKLFF

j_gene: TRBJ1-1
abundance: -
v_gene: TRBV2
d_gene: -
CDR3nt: TGTGCCAGCAGTGAGCGAGCCCCAGGAAACACTGAAGCTTTCTTT
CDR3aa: CASSERAPGNTEAFF

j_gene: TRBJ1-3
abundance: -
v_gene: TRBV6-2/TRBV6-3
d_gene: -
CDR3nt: TGTGCCAGCAGTTACGTGGCTGTCTCTGGAAACACCATATATTTT
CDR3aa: CASSYVAVSGNTIYF

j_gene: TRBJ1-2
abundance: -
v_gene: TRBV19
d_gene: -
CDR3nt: TGTGCCAGTAGTCCCCGTCGCGGCTATGGCTACACCTTC
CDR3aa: CASSPRRGYGYTF

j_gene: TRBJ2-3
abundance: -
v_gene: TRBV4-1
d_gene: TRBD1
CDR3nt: TGCGCCAGCAGATTCAGGGGGCTTAAAGATACGCAGTATTTT
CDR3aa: CASRFRGLKDTQYF

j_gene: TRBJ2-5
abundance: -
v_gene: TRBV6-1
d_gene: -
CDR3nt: TGTGCCAGCAGTGAGGGCGGGATGTTCGAGACCCAGTACTTC
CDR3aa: CASSEGGMFETQYF

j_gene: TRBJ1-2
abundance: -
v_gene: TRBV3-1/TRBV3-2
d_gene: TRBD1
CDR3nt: TGTGCCAGCAGCCAACAGGGGGGCTATGGCTACACCTTC
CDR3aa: CASSQQGGYGYTF

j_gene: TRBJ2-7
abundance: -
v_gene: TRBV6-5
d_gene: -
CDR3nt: TGTGCCAGCAGTTACCGAGGCGGAGGTCTGGGGGAGCAGTACTTC
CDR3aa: CASSYRGGGLGEQYF

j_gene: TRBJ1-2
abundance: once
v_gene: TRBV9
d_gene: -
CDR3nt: TGTGCCAGCAGCGTAGAAGGGGTAGCTTATGGCTACACCTTC
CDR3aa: CASSVEGVAYGYTF

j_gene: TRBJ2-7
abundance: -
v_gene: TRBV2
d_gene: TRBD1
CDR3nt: TGTGCCAGCAATGGACAGGGAACAGACGAGCAGTACTTC
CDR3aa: CASNGQGTDEQYF

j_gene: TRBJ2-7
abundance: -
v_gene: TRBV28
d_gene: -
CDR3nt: TGTGCCAGCAGGCGGACTGGCTCTTACGAGCAGTACTTC
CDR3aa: CASRRTGSYEQYF

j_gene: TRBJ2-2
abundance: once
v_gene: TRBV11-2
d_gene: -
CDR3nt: TGTGCCAGCAGCTTGGACTGGGGAACCGGGGAGCTGTTTTTT
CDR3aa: CASSLDWGTGELFF

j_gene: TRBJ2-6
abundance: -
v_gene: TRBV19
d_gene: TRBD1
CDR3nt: TGTGCCAGCCGGACAGGTAGCTCTGGGGCCAACGTCCTGACTTTC
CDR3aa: CASRTGSSGANVLTF

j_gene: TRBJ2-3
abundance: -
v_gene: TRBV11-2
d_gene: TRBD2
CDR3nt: TGTGCCAGCAGCCTCGGAGCGGGAGGGTATGTGCAGTATTTT
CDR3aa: CASSLGAGGYVQYF

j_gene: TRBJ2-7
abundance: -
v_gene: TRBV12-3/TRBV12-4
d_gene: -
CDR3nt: TGTGCCAGCAGTTTGGCCAACTCCTACGAGCAGTACTTC
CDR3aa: CASSLANSYEQYF

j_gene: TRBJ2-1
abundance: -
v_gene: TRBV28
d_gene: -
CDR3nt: TGTGCCAGCAGTTTCTCACTCAATGAGCAGTTCTTC
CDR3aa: CASSFSLNEQFF

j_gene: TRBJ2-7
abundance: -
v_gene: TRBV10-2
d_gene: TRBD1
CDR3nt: TGCGCCACTTTAGGAGGTCAGGGGGTATCCTACGAGCAGTACTTC
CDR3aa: CATLGGQGVSYEQYF

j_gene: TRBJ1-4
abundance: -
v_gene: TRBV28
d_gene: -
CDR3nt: TGTGCCAGCAGTTCCCCTCGGGGAGGCGATGAAAAACTGTTTTTT
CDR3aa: CASSSPRGGDEKLFF

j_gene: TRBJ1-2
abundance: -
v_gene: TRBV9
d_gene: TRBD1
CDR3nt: TGTGCCAGCAGCGATAGCGACAGGGGCTGGGGTGGCTACACCTTC
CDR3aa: CASSDSDRGWGGYTF

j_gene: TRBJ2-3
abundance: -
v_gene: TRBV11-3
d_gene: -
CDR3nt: TGTGCCAGCAGCTTCGGTGTAGATACGCAGTATTTT
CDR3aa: CASSFGVDTQYF

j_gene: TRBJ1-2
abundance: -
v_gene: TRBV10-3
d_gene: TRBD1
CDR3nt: TGTGCCATCGGCCAGGAGGGGGCAGGGACCTTC
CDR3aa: CAIGQEGAGTF

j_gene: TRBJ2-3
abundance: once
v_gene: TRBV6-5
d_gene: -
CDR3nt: TGTGCCAGCAGTCCCCTAGGAAGTACGCAGTATTTT
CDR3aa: CASSPLGSTQYF

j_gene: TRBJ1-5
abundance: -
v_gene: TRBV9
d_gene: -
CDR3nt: TGTGCCAGCAGCGTTGACAGTTATAGCAATCAGCCCCAGCATTTT
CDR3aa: CASSVDSYSNQPQHF

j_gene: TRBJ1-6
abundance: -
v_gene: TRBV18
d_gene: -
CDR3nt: TGTGCCAGCTCACCACGGGAGTCTTCACCCCTCCACTTT
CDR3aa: CASSPRESSPLHF

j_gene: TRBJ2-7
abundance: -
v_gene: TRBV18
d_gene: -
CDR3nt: TGTGCCAGCTCTCAGGCCCTCGAGCAGTACTTC
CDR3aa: CASSQALEQYF

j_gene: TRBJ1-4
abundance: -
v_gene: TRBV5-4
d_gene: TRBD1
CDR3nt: TGTGCCAGCAGCCCTGGACAGGGGACAACTAATGAAAAACTGTTTTTT
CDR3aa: CASSPGQGTTNEKLFF

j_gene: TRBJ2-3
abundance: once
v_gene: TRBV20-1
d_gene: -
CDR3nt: TGCAGTGCTAGTTTGCGGGGGCTCACCGATACGCAGTATTTT
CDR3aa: CSASLRGLTDTQYF

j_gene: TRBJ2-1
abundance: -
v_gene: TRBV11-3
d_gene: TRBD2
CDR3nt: TGTGCCAGCAGCTTAGATCAATCGGGTAGCGGGTCCTCCTACAATGAGCAGTTCTTC
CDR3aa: CASSLDQSGSGSSYNEQFF

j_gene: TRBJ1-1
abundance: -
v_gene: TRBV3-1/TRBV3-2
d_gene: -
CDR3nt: TGTGCCAGCAGCCAAGATACCCTAAACACTGAAGCTTTCTTT
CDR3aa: CASSQDTLNTEAFF

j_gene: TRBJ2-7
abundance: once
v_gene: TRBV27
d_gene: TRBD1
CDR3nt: TGTGCCAGCAGCTGCGAGGGGACAGGGTGCAACGAGCAGTACTTC
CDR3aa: CASSCEGTGCNEQYF

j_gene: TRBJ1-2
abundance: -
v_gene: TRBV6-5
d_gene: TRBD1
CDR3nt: TGTGCCAGCAGTCCAACAGGGGAAGTTGGCTACACCTTC
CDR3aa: CASSPTGEVGYTF

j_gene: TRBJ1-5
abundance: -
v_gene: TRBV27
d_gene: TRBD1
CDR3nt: TGTGCCAGCAGTTCAACAGGGGGCAATCAGCCCCAGCATTTT
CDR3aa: CASSSTGGNQPQHF

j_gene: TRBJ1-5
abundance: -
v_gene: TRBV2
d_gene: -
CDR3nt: TGTGCCAGCTTGTCGGACTATTATAGCAATCAGCCCCAGCATTTT
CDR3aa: CASLSDYYSNQPQHF

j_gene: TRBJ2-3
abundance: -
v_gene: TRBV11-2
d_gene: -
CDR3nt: TGTGCCAGCAGCTTATTCGGTTACACAGATACGCAGTATTTT
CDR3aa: CASSLFGYTDTQYF

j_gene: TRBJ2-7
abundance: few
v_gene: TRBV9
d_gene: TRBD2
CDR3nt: TGTGCCAGCAGCAAGATGGGGGGGTCCTACGAGCAGTACTTC
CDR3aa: CASSKMGGSYEQYF